A single sample is the source of the 28 T cell receptor beta chains below, sequenced in a study of cytotoxic CD8 clonotypes in ibrutinib-treated CLL. TCRdb's copy holds only in-frame clones and misses some; the assay was immunoSEQ multiplex PCR. The sample shows around 33,000 clones, 49% of them seen only once. The sequenced sample was PBMCs, obtained before ibrutinib treatment. Receptor source: a human donor with chronic lymphocytic leukemia.

This clone was observed a few times. The CDR3 sequence: CASSESAQYGYTF. CDR3 nucleotides: TGCGCCAGCAGTGAGTCGGCCCAATATGGCTACACCTTC. The chain joins TRBV10-1 to TRBJ1-2; D not resolved. The CDR3 is made up of 13 amino acids. Looked up from germline, CDR1 is WNHNN and CDR2 is SYGVQD (reference sequence). The V end was cut by 0 bases, the J end by 5 bases, with 7 bases between.

This chain joins TRBV10-1 and TRBJ1-1, with D hard to call. V was pared by 6 bases and J by 4 bases, with 12 bases between. CDR1 WNHNN and CDR2 SYGVQD come from the germline V gene (reference sequence). The CDR3 runs to 13 residues. The CDR3 spells CASSRSSGTEAFF. The CDR3 bases are TGCGCCAGCAGCCGGTCCTCGGGCACTGAAGCTTTCTTT.

The chain recombines TRBV19 with TRBJ2-1; perhaps TRBD1 as D (5 bases). The CDR3 contains 12 residues. The ends were cut back, 8 bases at V and 6 bases at J, with 11 bases in the middle. CDR1 LNHDA and CDR2 SQIVND come from the germline V gene (reference sequence). The CDR3 DNA reads TGTGCCAGTGCTCCCCAGGGCAATGAGCAGTTCTTC. This codes for CASAPQGNEQFF.

V and J are TRBV6-5 and TRBJ2-7; D perhaps matches TRBD2 (5 bases). CDR1 is MNHEY and CDR2 is SVGAGI in the germline V gene. V shed 0 bases and J shed 2 bases, with 14 bases lying between them. The CDR3 totals 16 residues. The DNA for the CDR3 is TGTGCCAGCAGTTACTCGCTCGGCGGGTCAGCCTACGAGCAGTACTTC. It encodes CASSYSLGGSAYEQYF.

This clone was detected only once. The genes are TRBV5-1 and TRBJ2-7; TRBD1 matches at 7 bases. The V and J ends lost 0 bases and 5 bases, in that order; junction bases with no gene match: 5. This CDR3 has 14 residues. The germline CDR1 and CDR2 sequences are SGHRS and YFSETQ. CDR3 DNA: TGCGCCAGCAGCTTGGGTGGACAGGCGGACGAGCAGTACTTC. Protein: CASSLGGQADEQYF.

The chain uses TRBV10-2 and TRBJ2-7; D unresolved. CDR1 and CDR2 from the germline V gene are WSHSY and SAAADI. V shed 3 bases and J shed 0 bases, with 3 bases lying between them. The CDR3 is 12 amino acids. The DNA for the CDR3 is TGCGCCAGCAGTGACAGCTCCTACGAGCAGTACTTC. Protein product: CASSDSSYEQYF.

CDR3 region: CASSLQGRGYTF. For the CDR3, the DNA is TGTGCCAGCAGTTTACAGGGGAGGGGCTACACCTTC. The rearrangement uses TRBV6-5 and TRBJ1-2, with TRBD1 matching over 7 bases. V lost 4 bases to trimming and J lost 8 bases; unmatched junction nucleotides: 4. The germline V gene encodes CDR1 MNHEY and CDR2 SVGAGI. The CDR3 covers 12 residues.

The chain is built from TRBV5-1 and TRBJ2-6; D remains unclear. Between the trimmed V and J ends, which lost 4 bases and 0 bases, there was a span of 11 bases. The CDR3 length is 16 residues. Germline V lookup: CDR1 SGHRS, CDR2 YFSETQ. CDR3 region: CASSPYFLSGANVLTF. The CDR3 DNA follows: TGCGCCAGCAGCCCTTACTTCCTCTCTGGGGCCAACGTCCTGACTTTC.

The table lists this clone with a few counts. The chain carries TRBV28 and TRBJ1-5, with TRBD1 as a possible D gene (6 bases). With 3 bases removed from V and 1 base from J, the gap between germline ends came to 13 bases. Germline assignment: CDR1 MDHEN and CDR2 SYDVKM. This CDR3 has 16 residues. The CDR3 DNA sequence: TGTGCCAGCAGTTTCGGGTCAGGGGCCAGCAATCAGCCCCAGCATTTT. This sequence encodes CASSFGSGASNQPQHF.

The V gene is TRBV27, the J gene TRBJ2-3; 10 nucleotides line up with TRBD2. This CDR3 has 17 residues. With 7 bases clipped from V and 3 bases from J, the junction kept 13 bases outside the gene matches. CDR1 is MNHEY and CDR2 is SMNVEV in the germline V gene (reference sequence). The CDR3 sequence is CASTPAPGLARTDTQYF. The CDR3 coding sequence is TGTGCCAGCACCCCAGCCCCGGGACTAGCGAGGACAGATACGCAGTATTTT.

The chain is built from TRBV29-1 and TRBJ1-1; tentative D call: TRBD1 (6 bases). Germline V lookup: CDR1 SQVTM, CDR2 ANQGSEA. Between the trimmed V and J ends, which lost 5 bases and 1 base, there was a span of 20 bases. This CDR3 region has 16 residues. The CDR3 sequence is CSVSWGKQGPNTEAFF. CDR3 nucleotide sequence: TGCAGCGTTTCATGGGGGAAACAGGGCCCGAACACTGAAGCTTTCTTT.

The chain couples TRBV9 to TRBJ2-5, with 9 bases lining up with TRBD1. Looked up from germline, CDR1 is SGDLS and CDR2 is YYNGEE. V lost 3 bases, J lost 0 bases, and 15 bases stayed unmatched. The CDR3 has 19 amino acids. Written as DNA, the CDR3 is TGTGCCAGCAGCGGAAGCCCCATCGGCGACAGGGGGTACCAAGAGACCCAGTACTTC. This codes for CASSGSPIGDRGYQETQYF.

V and J are TRBV5-4 and TRBJ2-2; D remains unclear. The CDR3 totals 13 residues. Germline V CDR1 and CDR2: SGHNT, YYREEE (reference sequence). The V end lost 0 bases, the J end lost 6 bases, and 6 bases lay between the germline ends. The CDR3 DNA follows: TGTGCCAGCAGCTTGGCCATTTCCGGGGAGCTGTTTTTT. Protein: CASSLAISGELFF.

This clone was observed many times. CDR3 nucleotide sequence: TGCGCCAGCAGTCCTCCATGGCCTGACTCCTACGAGCAGTACTTC. Translation: CASSPPWPDSYEQYF. The chain carries TRBV4-1 and TRBJ2-7; no reliable D call. The CDR3 is 15 residues long. V lost 6 bases, J lost 0 bases, and 15 bases lay in between. CDR1 and CDR2 (germline): MGHRA, YSYEKL.

The chain employs TRBV19 and TRBJ2-7, with D perhaps TRBD2 (5 bases). Trimming took 3 bases from V and 0 from J, leaving 12 bases between them. Germline-derived CDR1 and CDR2 are LNHDA and SQIVND (reference sequence). CDR3 length: 15 amino acids. In DNA form, the CDR3 reads TGTGCCAGTAGTATTTTGGCGGGCGACTCCTACGAGCAGTACTTC. Protein product: CASSILAGDSYEQYF.

This chain connects TRBV18 to TRBJ1-3; TRBD1 matches 10 bases. CDR1 is KGHSH, CDR2 LQKENI, per germline. This CDR3 contains 16 residues. Trimming cost V 6 bases and J 4 bases; bases outside gene matches: 9. The chain's CDR3 is CASSPDRGLAGNTIYF. Here the CDR3 DNA reads TGTGCCAGCTCCCCCGACAGGGGGCTGGCCGGAAACACCATATATTTT.

This chain connects TRBV14 to TRBJ2-3, with a tentative D call TRBD2 (5 bases). Germline loops: CDR1 SGHDN, CDR2 FVKESK. Trimming cost V 7 bases and J 2 bases, with 19 bases left between them. The CDR3 length is 16 residues. DNA of the CDR3: TGTGCCAGCACCCCGTCCGGGATTGATTTCACAGATACGCAGTATTTT. It specifies CASTPSGIDFTDTQYF.

The chain has TRBV5-5 and TRBJ1-2; D call uncertain. This CDR3 has 13 residues. Germline CDR1 reads SGHKS; CDR2 reads YYEKEE (reference sequence). V was cut by 5 bases and J by 2 bases, with 10 bases left in between. Here the CDR3 reads CASRAQGNYGYTF. CDR3 coding DNA: TGTGCCAGCAGGGCCCAAGGGAACTATGGCTACACCTTC.

The chain carries TRBV5-1 and TRBJ2-1; TRBD1 matches at 9 bases. Per the germline V gene, CDR1 is SGHRS and CDR2 is YFSETQ. J gave up 14 bases and V 3 bases, and 6 bases lay outside the gene matches. The CDR3 has 12 residues. CDR3: CASSYRDREEFF. In nucleotides, the CDR3 is TGCGCCAGCAGCTACCGGGACAGGGAGGAGTTCTTC.

The chain recombines TRBV6-5 with TRBJ2-7; no reliable D call. CDR1 MNHEY and CDR2 SVGAGI come from the germline V gene. The CDR3 runs to 14 residues. The V gene lost 6 bases and the J gene lost 4 bases, with 16 bases spanning the gap. In DNA form, the CDR3 reads TGTGCCAGCAGCACCGCGGCGAACCTATACGAGCAGTACTTC. As protein: CASSTAANLYEQYF.

This clone was found once. The chain is built from TRBV19 and TRBJ2-7; unclear D gene. Trimming removed 2 bases from V and 3 bases from J, with 17 bases in between. The CDR3 consists of 16 residues. CDR1 is LNHDA, CDR2 SQIVND, per germline (reference sequence). CDR3 in amino acids: CASSIKSGAPLYEQYF. The CDR3 nucleotides are TGTGCCAGTAGTATAAAATCCGGAGCGCCTCTCTACGAGCAGTACTTC.

The chain uses TRBV25-1 and TRBJ2-3; 10 bases are shared with TRBD1. V lost 4 bases to trimming and J lost 4 bases; unmatched junction nucleotides: 11. Germline V gene lookup returns CDR1 MGHDK and CDR2 SYGVNS. The CDR3 length is 17 residues. The CDR3: CASSVRDRGLAADTQYF. DNA for the CDR3: TGTGCCAGCAGTGTCCGGGACAGGGGTTTAGCGGCAGATACGCAGTATTTT.

A few counts support this clone. V gene TRBV19 combines with J gene TRBJ1-2; D is possibly TRBD1 (5 bases). The germline gives CDR1 LNHDA, CDR2 SQIVND (reference sequence). The CDR3 is 13 residues long. Deletions cut 6 bases from V and 0 bases from J, with 8 bases between. As DNA, the CDR3 is TGTGCCAGTAGAGACAGCCCTAACTATGGCTACACCTTC. It is translated as CASRDSPNYGYTF.

The chain uses TRBV14 and TRBJ2-1; possibly TRBD2 for D (6 bases). The germline gives CDR1 SGHDN, CDR2 FVKESK. V was cut by 4 bases and J by 3 bases, with 10 bases left in between. CDR3 length: 14 residues. This CDR3 is CASSPAGYYNEQFF. In DNA form, the CDR3 reads TGTGCCAGCAGCCCGGCGGGGTACTACAATGAGCAGTTCTTC.

With respect to this clone: Other DNA sequences in the sample encode the same CDR3. V and J are TRBV5-1 and TRBJ2-3; no clear D gene. The CDR3 has 16 amino acids. V lost 0 bases to trimming and J lost 1 base, with 12 bases between them. The germline CDR1 and CDR2 sequences are SGHRS and YFSETQ. The CDR3 here is CASSLAGPSGTDTQYF. The CDR3 nucleotides read TGCGCCAGCAGCTTGGCTGGCCCTTCTGGCACAGATACGCAGTATTTT.

The chain links TRBV29-1 to TRBJ1-4; weak D call: TRBD1 (6 bases). Trimming took off 4 bases at V and 7 bases at J, with 13 bases between the two ends. Looked up from germline, CDR1 is SQVTM and CDR2 is ANQGSEA. The length of the CDR3 is 13 residues. The CDR3 DNA reads TGCAGCGTTGTAAACAGGGACGGTGAAAAACTGTTTTTT. Its translation: CSVVNRDGEKLFF.

This clone was seen only a few times. The chain recombines TRBV6-1 with TRBJ2-7, with D perhaps matching TRBD1 (5 bases). CDR3 size: 12 residues. Germline-derived CDR1 and CDR2 are MNHNS and SASEGT. V was trimmed by 5 bases and J by 3 bases, leaving 8 bases between them. The CDR3: CASSQGYYEQYF. Written as DNA, the CDR3 is TGTGCCAGCAGTCAGGGTTACTACGAGCAGTACTTC.

There are a few counts of this clone. One end of the junction fails to match germline, which may point to a read error. The sample has other DNA sequences that encode this CDR3 too. J is TRBJ2-7 and V is TRBV4-1, with 8 bases identical to TRBD2. This CDR3 contains 14 residues. Germline values: CDR1 MGHRA, CDR2 YSYEKL. CDR3 coding DNA: TGTGCCAGCAGCCCCGGGAGGGGGTCTCGCGAGCAGTACTTC. As protein: CASSPGRGSREQYF.